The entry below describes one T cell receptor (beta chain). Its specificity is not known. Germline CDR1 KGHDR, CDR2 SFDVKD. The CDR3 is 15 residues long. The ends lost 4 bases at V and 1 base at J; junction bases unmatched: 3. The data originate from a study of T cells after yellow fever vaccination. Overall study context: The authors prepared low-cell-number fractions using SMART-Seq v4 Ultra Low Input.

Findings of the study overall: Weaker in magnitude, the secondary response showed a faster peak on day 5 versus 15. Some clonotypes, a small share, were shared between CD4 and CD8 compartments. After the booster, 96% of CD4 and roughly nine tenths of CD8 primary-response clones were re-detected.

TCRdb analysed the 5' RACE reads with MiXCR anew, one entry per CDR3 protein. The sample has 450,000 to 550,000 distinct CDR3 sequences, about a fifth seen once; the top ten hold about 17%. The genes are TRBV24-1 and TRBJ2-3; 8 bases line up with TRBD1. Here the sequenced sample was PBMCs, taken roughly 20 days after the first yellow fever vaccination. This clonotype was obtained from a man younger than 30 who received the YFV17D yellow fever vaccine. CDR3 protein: CATSDPGQGTDTQYF. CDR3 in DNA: TGTGCCACCAGTGACCCGGGACAGGGCACAGATACGCAGTATTTT.